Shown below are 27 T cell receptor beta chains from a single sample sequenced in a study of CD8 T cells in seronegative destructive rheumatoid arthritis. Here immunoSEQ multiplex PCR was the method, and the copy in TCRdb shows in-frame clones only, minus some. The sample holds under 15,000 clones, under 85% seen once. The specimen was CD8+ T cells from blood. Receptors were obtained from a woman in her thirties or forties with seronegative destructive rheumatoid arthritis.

CDR3 in DNA: TGTGCCGGATGGACGGACAGGGGATGGTACGAGCAGTACTTC. It yields the protein CAGWTDRGWYEQYF. V usage is TRBV9 and J usage is TRBJ2-7; 9 nucleotides align to TRBD1. Germline CDR1 and CDR2: SGDLS and YYNGEE. The ends lost 10 bases at V and 4 bases at J; junction bases unmatched: 12. The CDR3 runs to 14 residues.

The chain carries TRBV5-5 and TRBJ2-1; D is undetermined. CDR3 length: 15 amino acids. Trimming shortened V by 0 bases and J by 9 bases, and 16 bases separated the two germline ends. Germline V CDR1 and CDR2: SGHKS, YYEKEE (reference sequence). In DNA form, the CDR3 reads TGTGCCAGCAGCTTGGCGGCTTATCGGGTTGGTGAGCAGTTCTTC. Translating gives CASSLAAYRVGEQFF.

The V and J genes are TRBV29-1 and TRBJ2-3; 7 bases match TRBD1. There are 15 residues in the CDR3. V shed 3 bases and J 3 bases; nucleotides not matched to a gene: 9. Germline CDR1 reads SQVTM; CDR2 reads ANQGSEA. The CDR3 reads CSVEGLTGITDTQYF. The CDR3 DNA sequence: TGCAGCGTTGAGGGTTTGACAGGGATTACAGATACGCAGTATTTT.

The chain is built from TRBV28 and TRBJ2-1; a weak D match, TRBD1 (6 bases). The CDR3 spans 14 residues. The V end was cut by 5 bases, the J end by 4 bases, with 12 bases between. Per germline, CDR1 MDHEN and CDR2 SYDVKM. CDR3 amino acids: CASSKDSGYNEQFF. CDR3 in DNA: TGTGCCAGCAGTAAGGACAGCGGATACAATGAGCAGTTCTTC.

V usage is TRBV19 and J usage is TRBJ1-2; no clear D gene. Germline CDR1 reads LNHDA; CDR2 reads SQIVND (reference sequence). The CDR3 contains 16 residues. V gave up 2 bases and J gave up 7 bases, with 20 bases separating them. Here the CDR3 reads CASSITLRRRGGGYTF. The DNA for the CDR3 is TGTGCCAGTAGTATAACCCTTCGACGGCGAGGTGGTGGCTACACCTTC.

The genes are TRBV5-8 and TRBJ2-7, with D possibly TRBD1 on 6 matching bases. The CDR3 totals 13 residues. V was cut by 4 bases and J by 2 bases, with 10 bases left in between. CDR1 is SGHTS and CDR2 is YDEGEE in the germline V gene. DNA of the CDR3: TGTGCCAGCAGCCCTGGACAGCCCTACGAGCAGTACTTC. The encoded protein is CASSPGQPYEQYF. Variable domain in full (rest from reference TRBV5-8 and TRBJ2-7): EAGVTQSPTHLIKTRGQQATLRCSPISGHTSVYWYQQALGLGLQFLLWYDEGEERNRGNFPPRFSGRQFPNYSSELNVNALELEDSALYLCASSPGQPYEQYFGPGTRLTVT.

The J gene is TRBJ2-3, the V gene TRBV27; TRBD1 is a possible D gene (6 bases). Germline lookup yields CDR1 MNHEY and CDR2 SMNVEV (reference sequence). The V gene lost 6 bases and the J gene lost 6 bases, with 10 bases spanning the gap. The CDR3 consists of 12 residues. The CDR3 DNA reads TGTGCCAGCAGCCTACAGGGTGATACGCAGTATTTT. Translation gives CASSLQGDTQYF.

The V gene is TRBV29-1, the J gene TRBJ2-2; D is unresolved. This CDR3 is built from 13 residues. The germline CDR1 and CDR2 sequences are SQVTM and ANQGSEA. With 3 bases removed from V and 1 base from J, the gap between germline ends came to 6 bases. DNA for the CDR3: TGCAGCGTTGAGGCTCAGAACACCGGGGAGCTGTTTTTT. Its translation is CSVEAQNTGELFF.

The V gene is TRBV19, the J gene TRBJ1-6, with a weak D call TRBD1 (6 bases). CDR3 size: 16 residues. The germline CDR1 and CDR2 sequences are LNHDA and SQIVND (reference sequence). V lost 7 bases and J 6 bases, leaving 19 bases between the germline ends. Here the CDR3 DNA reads TGTGCCAGTAATGATTTCCGGACAGCCCTTAATTCACCCCTCCACTTT. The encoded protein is CASNDFRTALNSPLHF.

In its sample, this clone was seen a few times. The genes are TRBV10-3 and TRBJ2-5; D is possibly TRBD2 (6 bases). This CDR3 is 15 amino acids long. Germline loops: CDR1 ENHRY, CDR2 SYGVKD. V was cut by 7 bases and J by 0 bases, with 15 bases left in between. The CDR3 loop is CAIKRGDQYQETQYF. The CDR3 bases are TGTGCCATCAAACGCGGGGACCAGTACCAAGAGACCCAGTACTTC.

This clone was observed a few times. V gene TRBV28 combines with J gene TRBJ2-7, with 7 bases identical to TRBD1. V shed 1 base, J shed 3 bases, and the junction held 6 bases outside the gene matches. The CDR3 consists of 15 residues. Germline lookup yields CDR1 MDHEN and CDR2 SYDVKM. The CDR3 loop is CASSLSVTGNYEQYF. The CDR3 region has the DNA TGTGCCAGCAGTTTATCCGTGACAGGGAACTACGAGCAGTACTTC.

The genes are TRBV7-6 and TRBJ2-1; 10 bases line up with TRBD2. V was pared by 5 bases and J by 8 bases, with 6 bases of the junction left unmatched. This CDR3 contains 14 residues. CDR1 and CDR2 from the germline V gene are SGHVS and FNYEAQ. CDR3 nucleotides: TGTGCCAGCAGCCTTTGGACTAGCGGTGATGAGCAGTTCTTC. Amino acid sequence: CASSLWTSGDEQFF.

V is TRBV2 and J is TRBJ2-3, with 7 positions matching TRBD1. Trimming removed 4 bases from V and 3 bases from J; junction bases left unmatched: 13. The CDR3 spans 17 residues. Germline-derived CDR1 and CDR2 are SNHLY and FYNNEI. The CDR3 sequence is CASSAGTYRGGTDTQYF. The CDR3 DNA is TGTGCCAGCAGTGCGGGAACCTACAGGGGTGGGACAGATACGCAGTATTTT.

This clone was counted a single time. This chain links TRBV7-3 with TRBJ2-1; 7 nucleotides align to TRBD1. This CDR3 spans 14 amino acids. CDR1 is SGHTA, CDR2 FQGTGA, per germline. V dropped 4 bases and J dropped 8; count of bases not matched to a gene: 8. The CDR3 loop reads CASSYSGGRDEQFF. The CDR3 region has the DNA TGTGCCAGCAGCTACTCAGGGGGTCGTGATGAGCAGTTCTTC.

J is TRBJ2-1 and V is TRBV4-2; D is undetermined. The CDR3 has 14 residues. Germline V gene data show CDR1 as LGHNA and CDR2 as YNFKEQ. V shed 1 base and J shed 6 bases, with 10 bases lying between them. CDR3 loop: CASSQVSSANEQFF. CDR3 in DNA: TGTGCCAGCAGCCAAGTTTCGAGCGCCAATGAGCAGTTCTTC.

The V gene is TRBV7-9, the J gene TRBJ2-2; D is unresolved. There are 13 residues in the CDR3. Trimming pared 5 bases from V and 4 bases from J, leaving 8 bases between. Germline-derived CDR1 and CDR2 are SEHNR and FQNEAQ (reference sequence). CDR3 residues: CASSLSSTGELFF. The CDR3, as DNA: TGTGCCAGCAGCCTCTCGTCCACCGGGGAGCTGTTTTTT.

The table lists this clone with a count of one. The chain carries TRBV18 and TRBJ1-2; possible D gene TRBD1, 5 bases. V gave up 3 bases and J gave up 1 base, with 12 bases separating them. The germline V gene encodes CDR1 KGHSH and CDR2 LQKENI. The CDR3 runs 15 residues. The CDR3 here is CASSPQQDINYGYTF. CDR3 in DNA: TGTGCCAGCTCACCCCAACAGGATATTAACTATGGCTACACCTTC.

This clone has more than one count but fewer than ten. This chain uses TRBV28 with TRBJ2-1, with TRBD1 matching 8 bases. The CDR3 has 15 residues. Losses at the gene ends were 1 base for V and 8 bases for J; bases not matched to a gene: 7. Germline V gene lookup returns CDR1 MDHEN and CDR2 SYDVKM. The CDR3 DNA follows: TGTGCCAGCAGTTTATTCGGGACAGGCCGGGATGAGCAGTTCTTC. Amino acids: CASSLFGTGRDEQFF.

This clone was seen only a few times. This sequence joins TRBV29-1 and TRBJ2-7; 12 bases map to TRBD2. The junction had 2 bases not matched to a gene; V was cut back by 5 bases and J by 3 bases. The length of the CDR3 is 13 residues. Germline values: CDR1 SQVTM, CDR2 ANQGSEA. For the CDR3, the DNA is TGCAGCGTTTTGACTAGCGGGGGCTACGAGCAGTACTTC. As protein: CSVLTSGGYEQYF.

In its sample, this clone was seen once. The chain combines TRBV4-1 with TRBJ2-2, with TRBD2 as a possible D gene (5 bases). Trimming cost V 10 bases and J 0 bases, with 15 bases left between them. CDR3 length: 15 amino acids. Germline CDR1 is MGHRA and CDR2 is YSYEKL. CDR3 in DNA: TGCGCCACTTCCGAGGGAGCGGCGAACACCGGGGAGCTGTTTTTT. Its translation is CATSEGAANTGELFF.

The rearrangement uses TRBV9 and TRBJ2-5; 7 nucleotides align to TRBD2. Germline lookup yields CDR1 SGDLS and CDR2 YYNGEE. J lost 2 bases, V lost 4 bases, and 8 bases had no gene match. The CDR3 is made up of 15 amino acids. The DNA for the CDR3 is TGTGCCAGCAGCCTGACCGGGACTATGCAAGAGACCCAGTACTTC. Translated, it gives CASSLTGTMQETQYF.

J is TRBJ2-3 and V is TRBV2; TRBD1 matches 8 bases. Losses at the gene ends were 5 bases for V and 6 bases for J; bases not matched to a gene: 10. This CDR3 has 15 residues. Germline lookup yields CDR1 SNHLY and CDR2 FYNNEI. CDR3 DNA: TGTGCCAGCAGTCCTGGACAGGGCTGGTCGGATACGCAGTATTTT. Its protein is CASSPGQGWSDTQYF.

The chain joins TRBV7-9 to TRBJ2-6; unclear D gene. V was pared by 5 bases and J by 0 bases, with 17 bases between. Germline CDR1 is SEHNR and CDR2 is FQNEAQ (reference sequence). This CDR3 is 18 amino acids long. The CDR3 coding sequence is TGTGCCAGCAGCGCAACCACGGTTCCTTACTCTGGGGCCAACGTCCTGACTTTC. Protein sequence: CASSATTVPYSGANVLTF.

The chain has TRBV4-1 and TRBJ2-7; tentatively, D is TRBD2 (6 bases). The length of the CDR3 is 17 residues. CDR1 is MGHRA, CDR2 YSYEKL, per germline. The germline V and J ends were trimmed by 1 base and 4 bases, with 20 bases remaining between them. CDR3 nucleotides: TGCGCCAGCAGCCAAGGCCCAGGAGGGGACCGAGGATACGAGCAGTACGTC. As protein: CASSQGPGGDRGYEQYV.

The CDR3 DNA is TGCGCCAGCAGCGTCCAGGGAGGAACTGAAGCTTTCTTT. This codes for CASSVQGGTEAFF. The genes are TRBV4-1 and TRBJ1-1; D perhaps matches TRBD1 (5 bases). The germline CDR1 and CDR2 sequences are MGHRA and YSYEKL. Trimming shortened V by 5 bases and J by 5 bases, and 12 bases separated the two germline ends. The CDR3 runs to 13 residues.

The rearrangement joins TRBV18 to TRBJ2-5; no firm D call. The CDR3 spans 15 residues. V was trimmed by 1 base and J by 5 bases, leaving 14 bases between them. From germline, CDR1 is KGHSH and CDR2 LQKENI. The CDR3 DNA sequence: TGTGCCAGCTCACCACGGTTCGAGACAATCGAGACCCAGTACTTC. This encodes CASSPRFETIETQYF.

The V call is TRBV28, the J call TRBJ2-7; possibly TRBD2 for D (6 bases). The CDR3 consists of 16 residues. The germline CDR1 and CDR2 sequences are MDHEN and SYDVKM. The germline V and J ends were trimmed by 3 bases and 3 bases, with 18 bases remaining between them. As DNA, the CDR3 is TGTGCCAGCAGTTTTACCCCGACTAGTCTTCGCTACGAGCAGTACTTC. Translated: CASSFTPTSLRYEQYF.